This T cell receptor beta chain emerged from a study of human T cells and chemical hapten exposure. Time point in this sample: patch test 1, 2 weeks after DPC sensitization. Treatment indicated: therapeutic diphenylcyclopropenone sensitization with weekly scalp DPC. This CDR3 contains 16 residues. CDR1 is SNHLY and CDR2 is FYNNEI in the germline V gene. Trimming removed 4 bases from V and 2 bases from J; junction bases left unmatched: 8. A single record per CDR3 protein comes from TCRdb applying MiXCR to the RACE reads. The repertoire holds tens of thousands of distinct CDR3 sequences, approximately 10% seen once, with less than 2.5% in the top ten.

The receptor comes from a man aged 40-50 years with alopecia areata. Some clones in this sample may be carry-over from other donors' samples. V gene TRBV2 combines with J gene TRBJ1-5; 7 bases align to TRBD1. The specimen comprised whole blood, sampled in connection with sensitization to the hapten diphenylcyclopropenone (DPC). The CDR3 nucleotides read TGTGCCAGCAGTGTGGGGACAGTCTGGGGCAATCAGCCCCAGCATTTT. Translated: CASSVGTVWGNQPQHF. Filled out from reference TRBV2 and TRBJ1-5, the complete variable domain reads EPEVTQTPSHQVTQMGQEVILRCVPISNHLYFYWYRQILGQKVEFLVSFYNNEISEKSEIFDDQFSVERPDGSNFTLKIRSTKLEDSAMYFCASSVGTVWGNQPQHFGDGTRLSIL.